This entry lists 6 T cell receptor beta chains sequenced from one sample in a study of T-cell reconstitution after alpha-beta-depleted transplantation in children. Unique molecular identifiers tagged the TCRbeta library. One entry per CDR3 protein, called by TCRdb with MiXCR from the PCR reads. The data hold about 230,000 distinct CDR3 sequences, with 9.7% observed a single time. Sequenced material: PBMCs from the stem cell graft donor, taken from the stem cell graft. These receptors were collected from a human donor who donated a stem cell graft to a child with SCID.

The sample holds many counts of this clonotype. The CDR3 coding sequence is TGTGCCAGCAGCCACGACAGTAAGGATGGAGAGACCCAGTACTTC. Its protein product is CASSHDSKDGETQYF. The chain carries TRBV7-9 and TRBJ2-5, with D possibly being TRBD1 (5 bases). V was shortened by 5 bases and J by 4 bases, with 17 bases between the two germline ends. Germline lookup yields CDR1 SEHNR and CDR2 FQNEAQ (reference sequence). The CDR3 loop spans 15 amino acids.

This clonotype was seen ten or more times. The genes are TRBV28 and TRBJ1-2; TRBD1 agrees at 11 bases. Looked up from germline, CDR1 is MDHEN and CDR2 is SYDVKM. J was trimmed by 4 bases and V by 3 bases; bases with no gene match: 7. The CDR3 sequence is 16 residues long. The chain's CDR3 is CASSLPGQGALYGYTF. The CDR3 region has the DNA TGTGCCAGCAGTTTGCCCGGACAGGGGGCCCTCTATGGCTACACCTTC.

The V and J genes are TRBV4-3 and TRBJ2-3, with 10 bases lining up with TRBD2. V lost 2 bases to trimming and J lost 4 bases; unmatched junction nucleotides: 12. The V gene's germline CDR1 is LGHNA and CDR2 YSLEER. CDR3 length: 18 residues. The CDR3 DNA sequence: TGCGCCAGCAGCCAACTTATCTCAGCGGGGGGGCGGGCAGATACGCAGTATTTT. Translated, it gives CASSQLISAGGRADTQYF.

This clonotype was recorded many times. The V and J genes are TRBV9 and TRBJ2-5; D gene unclear. In germline, CDR1 is SGDLS, CDR2 YYNGEE. This CDR3 region has 11 residues. Trimming removed 2 bases at V and 3 bases at J, with 2 bases between. The CDR3 here is CASSVEETQYF. The CDR3 nucleotides read TGTGCCAGCAGCGTGGAAGAGACCCAGTACTTC.

This clonotype was seen many times. DNA for the CDR3: TGTGCCATCAGTGATGTGGGTAGCCCCCCGAAGAGTGCCGAAGCTTTCTTT. Its translation is CAISDVGSPPKSAEAFF. This chain joins TRBV10-3 and TRBJ1-1; D is unresolved. Germline assignment: CDR1 ENHRY and CDR2 SYGVKD. V lost 3 bases and J 8 bases, leaving 25 bases between the germline ends. The CDR3 is 17 amino acids.

In its sample, this clonotype was seen many times. The V call is TRBV12-3 or TRBV12-4, the J call TRBJ2-7; 10 bases align to TRBD1. Trimming cost V 5 bases and J 2 bases; bases outside gene matches: 15. The CDR3 loop spans 18 amino acids. This CDR3 reads CASSVGYNRDRGPYEQYF. In DNA form, the CDR3 reads TGTGCCAGCAGTGTTGGGTACAACCGGGACAGGGGACCCTACGAGCAGTACTTC.